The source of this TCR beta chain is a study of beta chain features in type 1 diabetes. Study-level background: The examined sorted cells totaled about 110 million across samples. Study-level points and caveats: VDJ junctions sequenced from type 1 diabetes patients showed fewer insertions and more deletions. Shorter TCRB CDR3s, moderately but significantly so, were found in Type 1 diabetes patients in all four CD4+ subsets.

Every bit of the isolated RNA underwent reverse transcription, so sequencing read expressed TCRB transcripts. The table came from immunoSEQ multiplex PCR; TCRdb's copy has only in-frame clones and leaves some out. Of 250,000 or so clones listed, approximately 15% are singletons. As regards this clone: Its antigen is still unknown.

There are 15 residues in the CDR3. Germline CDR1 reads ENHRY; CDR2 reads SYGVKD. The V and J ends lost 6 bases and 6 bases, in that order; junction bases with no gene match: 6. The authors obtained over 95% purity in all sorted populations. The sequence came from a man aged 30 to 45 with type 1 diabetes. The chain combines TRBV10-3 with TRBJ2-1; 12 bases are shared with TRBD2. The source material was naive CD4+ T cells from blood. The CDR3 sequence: CAISPGLAGTNEQFF. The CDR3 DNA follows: TGTGCCATCAGCCCCGGACTAGCGGGAACCAATGAGCAGTTCTTC.